The TCR beta chain described here comes from a study of glioma-infiltrating T cells after dendritic cell vaccination. Study-wide background: Glioblastoma patients came from Phase I and II dendritic cell vaccination trials.

Noted time point: after dendritic cell vaccination, including at tumor progression/relapse. The table came from immunoSEQ multiplex PCR; TCRdb's copy has only in-frame clones and leaves some out. The sample holds 90,000 or so clones, approximately 80% seen once. The CDR3 length is 14 residues. The germline CDR1 and CDR2 sequences are SQVTM and ANQGSEA. After removal of 4 bases from V and 7 bases from J, the junction contained 9 bases not matched to a gene. The sample was blood, taken after dendritic cell vaccination. The chain employs TRBV29-1 and TRBJ2-5; 10 bases line up with TRBD2. The receptor was isolated from a human donor with glioblastoma. CDR3 sequence: CSVGWTSGEGTQYF. The CDR3 nucleotides read TGCAGCGTTGGATGGACTAGCGGTGAGGGGACCCAGTACTTC. The variable domain in full, completed from reference TRBV29-1 and TRBJ2-5, reads SAVISQKPSRDICQRGTSLTIQCQVDSQVTMMFWYRQQPGQSLTLIATANQGSEATYESGFVIDKFPISRPNLTFSTLTVSNMSPEDSSIYLCSVGWTSGEGTQYFGPGTRLLVL.